These T cell receptor delta chains were read from a single sample in a study of gammadelta T cells in human blood. TCRdb reprocessed the RT-PCR reads using CATT. The repertoire consists of around 1,200 delta-chain clones, with roughly 10% occurring once and the leading ten covering less than 8.5%. Input material: non-Vgamma9Vdelta2 gamma-delta T cells from infant blood. The receptors come from a human donor. CDR3s include the opening cysteine and the closing phenylalanine or tryptophan.

j_call: TRDJ1
v_call: TRDV1
cdr3_aa: CALGNPPRDTDKLIF

j_call: TRDJ1
v_call: TRDV1
cdr3_aa: CALGLPSPYWGADDKLIF

j_call: TRDJ1
v_call: TRDV1
cdr3_aa: CALGGDTPIRDKLIF

j_call: TRDJ1
v_call: TRDV1
cdr3_aa: CALGERLFLREFHWGFTDKLIF

j_call: TRDJ1
v_call: TRAV38-2/DV8
cdr3_aa: CAYRSLPPQGGSPYTDKLIF

j_call: TRDJ2
v_call: TRDV1
cdr3_aa: CALGEDPFLWGITAQLFF

j_call: TRDJ1
v_call: TRDV1
cdr3_aa: CALGEEAPSLGYWGILKYTDKLIF

j_call: TRDJ3
v_call: TRDV2
cdr3_aa: CACDTGGGSQLLPSWDTRQMFF

j_call: TRDJ1
v_call: TRDV1
cdr3_aa: CALGLGDPEYTDKLIF

j_call: TRDJ3
v_call: TRDV1
cdr3_aa: CALGEQRILTWDTRQMFF

j_call: TRDJ1
v_call: TRDV1
cdr3_aa: CALGELPLTDKLIF

j_call: TRDJ1
v_call: TRDV1
cdr3_aa: CALGVGLPTFLNYTDKLIF

j_call: TRDJ1
v_call: TRDV3
cdr3_aa: CAFFLGLRRYWGIRYTDKLIF

j_call: TRDJ1
v_call: TRDV1
cdr3_aa: CALGENPGLNRTGGDPDKLIF

j_call: TRDJ3
v_call: TRDV1
cdr3_aa: CALGELIPFPTQGYLTSWDTRQMFF

j_call: TRDJ1
v_call: TRDV3
cdr3_aa: CAFSLLGKKLIF

j_call: TRDJ1
v_call: TRDV1
cdr3_aa: CALGFFPPIRRCTDKLIF

j_call: TRDJ2
v_call: TRDV1
cdr3_aa: CALGEWPATVLGQLFF

j_call: TRDJ1
v_call: TRDV1
cdr3_aa: CALGEDVSFFSGMITDKLIF

j_call: TRDJ2
v_call: TRDV1
cdr3_aa: CALGEVYVLSTAQLFF

j_call: TRDJ1
v_call: TRDV1
cdr3_aa: CALGDPGLNRTGGDPDKLIF

j_call: TRDJ1
v_call: TRDV1
cdr3_aa: CALGESRTICTGGPQSYTDKLIF

j_call: TRDJ1
v_call: TRDV1
cdr3_aa: CALKFLGDTQRYTDKLIF

j_call: TRDJ1
v_call: TRDV1
cdr3_aa: CALGDSFFLTVYWGIQNDKLIF

j_call: TRDJ1
v_call: TRDV1
cdr3_aa: CALGELAPPLGIGEWTDKLIF

j_call: TRDJ1
v_call: TRDV3
cdr3_aa: CAFYLPALSGGWSYTDKLIF

j_call: TRDJ1
v_call: TRDV1
cdr3_aa: CALGDRPENKLIF

j_call: TRDJ1
v_call: TRDV1
cdr3_aa: CALGEAHKLRPGGSSYTDKLIF

j_call: TRDJ1
v_call: TRDV1
cdr3_aa: CALGSIQVMGAPYTDKLIF

j_call: TRDJ3
v_call: TRDV2
cdr3_aa: CACDIRTVYIGSWDTRQMFF

j_call: TRDJ1
v_call: TRDV3
cdr3_aa: CAFNWFVFFRTGGPESYTDKLIF

j_call: TRDJ1
v_call: TRDV1
cdr3_aa: CALGELFQRQKLGDVKLIF

j_call: TRDJ1
v_call: TRAV38-2/DV8
cdr3_aa: CAYRSATVLGNTDKLIF

j_call: TRDJ3
v_call: TRDV2
cdr3_aa: CASTYVGVWDTRQMFF

j_call: TRDJ1
v_call: TRDV1
cdr3_aa: CALGDKPRQGYANTDKLIF

j_call: TRDJ1
v_call: TRDV1
cdr3_aa: CALGDYTGGYDTDKLIF

j_call: TRDJ1
v_call: TRDV1
cdr3_aa: CALGDLRGVLGDKLIF